This entry features one T cell receptor beta chain sequence. These data are taken from a study of OX40 agonist ivuxolimab in advanced cancers. For the study at large: Across the patients, intravenous ivuxolimab was delivered every 2 weeks at 0.01 to 10 mg/kg. Hepatocellular carcinoma, melanoma, renal cell or head and neck cancer was diagnosed in the dose-escalation patients. Partial responses were recorded for three patients, including one with hepatocellular carcinoma and two with cutaneous melanoma.

The table came from immunoSEQ multiplex PCR; TCRdb's copy has only in-frame clones and leaves some out. The sample holds approximately 80,000 clones, approximately 91% seen once. V gave up 0 bases and J gave up 3 bases, with 6 bases separating them. This CDR3 contains 13 residues. The germline CDR1 and CDR2 sequences are SGHRS and YFSETQ. V and J are TRBV5-1 and TRBJ2-5; D is ambiguous. The sample was CD4+ or CD8+ T cells sorted from blood, taken in a trial of the OX40 agonist ivuxolimab. This TCR came from an adult with an advanced solid tumor such as melanoma, head and neck, liver or kidney cancer. CDR3 coding DNA: TGCGCCAGCAGCTTGGGCGGAGAAGAGACCCAGTACTTC. It encodes CASSLGGEETQYF. Full variable domain (missing parts from reference TRBV5-1 and TRBJ2-5): KAGVTQTPRYLIKTRGQQVTLSCSPISGHRSVSWYQQTPGQGLQFLFEYFSETQRNKGNFPGRFSGRQFSNSRSEMNVSTLELGDSALYLCASSLGGEETQYFGPGTRLLVL.